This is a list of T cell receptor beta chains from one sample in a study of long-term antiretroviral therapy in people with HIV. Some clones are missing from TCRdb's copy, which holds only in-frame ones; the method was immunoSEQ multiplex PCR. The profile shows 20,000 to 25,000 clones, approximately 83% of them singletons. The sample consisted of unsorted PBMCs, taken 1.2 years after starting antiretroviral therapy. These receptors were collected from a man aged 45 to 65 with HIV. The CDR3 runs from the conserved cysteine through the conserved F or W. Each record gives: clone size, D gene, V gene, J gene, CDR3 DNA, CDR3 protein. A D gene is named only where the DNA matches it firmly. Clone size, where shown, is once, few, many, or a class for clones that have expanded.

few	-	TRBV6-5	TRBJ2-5	TGTGCCAGCAGCCGGACTCGCCAAGAGACCCAGTACTTC	CASSRTRQETQYF
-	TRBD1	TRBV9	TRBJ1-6	TGTGCCAGCAGCGTGGGACAGGGTGACTCACCCCTCCACTTT	CASSVGQGDSPLHF
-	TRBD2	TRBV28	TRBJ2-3	TGTGCCAGCAACCAACGGGGGGGCGGACGGGGAGATACGCAGTATTTT	CASNQRGGGRGDTQYF
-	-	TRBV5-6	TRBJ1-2	TGTGCCAGCAGCTTCCAGGGCCAGGGCTACACCTTC	CASSFQGQGYTF
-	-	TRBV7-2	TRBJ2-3	TGTGCCAGCAGCACATACACAGATACGCAGTATTTT	CASSTYTDTQYF
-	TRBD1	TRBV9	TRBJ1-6	TGTGCCAGCAGCGAAGGACAGGGGAGTTCACCCCTCCACTTT	CASSEGQGSSPLHF
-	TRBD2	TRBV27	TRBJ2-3	TGTGCCAGCAAGATTAGCGGGGGCCCCTTCACAGATACGCAGTATTTT	CASKISGGPFTDTQYF
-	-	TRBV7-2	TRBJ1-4	TGTGCCAGCAGCTTAGGATCCACCGGGACCTCGTTTTCGAAACTGTTTTTT	CASSLGSTGTSFSKLFF
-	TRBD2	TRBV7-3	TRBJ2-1	TGTGCCAGCAGTCCAAAGCGCGTAGCGGGGCGCTACAATGAGCAGTTCTTC	CASSPKRVAGRYNEQFF
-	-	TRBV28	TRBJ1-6	TGTGCCAGCAAGCGGACAGTTTCCTCTGGGAATTCACCCCTCCACTTT	CASKRTVSSGNSPLHF
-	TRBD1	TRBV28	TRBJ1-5	TGTGCCAGCAGCAGACAGGGTAATCAGCCCCAGCATTTT	CASSRQGNQPQHF
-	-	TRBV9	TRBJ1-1	TGTGCCAGCAGCCCGGGAGGGGCGCCCCGCTCCACTGAAGCTTTCTTT	CASSPGGAPRSTEAFF
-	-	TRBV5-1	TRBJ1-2	TGCGCCAGCAGCCAAGGGGAGCAGGCCTATGGCTACACCTTC	CASSQGEQAYGYTF
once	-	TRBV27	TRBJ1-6	TGTGCCAGCAGAGGAGTGTATAATTCACCCCTCCACTTT	CASRGVYNSPLHF
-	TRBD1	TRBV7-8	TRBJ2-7	TGTGCCACTCAGGGGGCCAGCTACGAGCAGTACTTC	CATQGASYEQYF
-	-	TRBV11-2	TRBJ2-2	TGTGCCAGCAGCTTACCAGGCTGGACACCGAACACCGGGGAGCTGTTTTTT	CASSLPGWTPNTGELFF
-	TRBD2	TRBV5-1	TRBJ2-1	TGCGCCAGCAGCTTGGCGGGGGGAGGGCCCACTAAGGAGCAGTTCTTC	CASSLAGGGPTKEQFF
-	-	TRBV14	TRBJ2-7	TGTGCCAGCAGCCAAGGTCCAGCTAGTCACTCCTACGAGCAGTACTTC	CASSQGPASHSYEQYF
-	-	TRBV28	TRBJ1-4	TGTGCCAGCAGTTTCATTCCAGGGACTAATGAAAAACTGTTTTTT	CASSFIPGTNEKLFF
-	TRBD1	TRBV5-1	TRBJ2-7	TGCGCCAGCAGCCCGGACAGGGGAGGGGACGAGCAGTACTTC	CASSPDRGGDEQYF
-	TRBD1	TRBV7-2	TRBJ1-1	TGTGCCAGCAGCTACCATTATAGACAGGGGGCAATGATTGGAGCTTTCTTT	CASSYHYRQGAMIGAFF
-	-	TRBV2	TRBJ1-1	TGTGCCAGCGGCGGGTCACCAACAGTAGAAGCTTTCTTT	CASGGSPTVEAFF
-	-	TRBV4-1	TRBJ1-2	TGCGCCAGCAGCCAAGAGGGGAACTATGGCTACACCTTC	CASSQEGNYGYTF
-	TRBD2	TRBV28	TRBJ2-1	TGTGCCAGCAGTTTCCTTAGCGGGGGGAACTACAATGAGCAGTTCTTC	CASSFLSGGNYNEQFF
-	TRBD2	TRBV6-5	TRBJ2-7	TGTGCCAGCAGTTCCAGCGGGGGGGCTATAGGGGAGCAGTACTTC	CASSSSGGAIGEQYF
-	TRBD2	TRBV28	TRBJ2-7	TGTGCCACCCTCTTAAGTCGCGGCGGGGGAAACGAGCAGTACTTC	CATLLSRGGGNEQYF
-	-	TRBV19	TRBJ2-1	TGTGCCAGTCACGGACAGCTTTACAATGAGCAGTTCTTC	CASHGQLYNEQFF
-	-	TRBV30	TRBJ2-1	TGTGCCTGGAGAAAAGCCTCCTACAATGAGCAGTTCTTC	CAWRKASYNEQFF